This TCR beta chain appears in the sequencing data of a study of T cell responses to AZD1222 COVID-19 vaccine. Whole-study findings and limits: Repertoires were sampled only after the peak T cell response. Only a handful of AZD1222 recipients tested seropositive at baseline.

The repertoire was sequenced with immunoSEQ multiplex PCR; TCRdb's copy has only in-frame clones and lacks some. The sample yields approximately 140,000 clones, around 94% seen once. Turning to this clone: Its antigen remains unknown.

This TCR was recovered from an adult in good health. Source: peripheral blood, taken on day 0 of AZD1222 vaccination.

The CDR3 coding sequence is TGTGCCAGCAGTTACCCCAACAGGGTTGGATCTGGAAACACCATATATTTT. Its protein is CASSYPNRVGSGNTIYF. The chain joins TRBV6-2 or TRBV6-3 to TRBJ1-3; D perhaps matches TRBD1 (6 bases). Germline lookup yields CDR1 MNHEY and CDR2 SVGEGT. The V end was cut by 2 bases, the J end by 1 base, with 15 bases between. The CDR3 has 17 residues.